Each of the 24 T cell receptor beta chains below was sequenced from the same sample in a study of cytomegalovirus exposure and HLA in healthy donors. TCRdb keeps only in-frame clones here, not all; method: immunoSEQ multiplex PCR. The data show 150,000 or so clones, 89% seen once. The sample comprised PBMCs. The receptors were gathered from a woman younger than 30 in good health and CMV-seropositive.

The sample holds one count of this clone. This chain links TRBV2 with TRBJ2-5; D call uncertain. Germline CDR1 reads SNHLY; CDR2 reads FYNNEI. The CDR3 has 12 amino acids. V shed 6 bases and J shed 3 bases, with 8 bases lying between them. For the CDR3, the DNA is TGTGCCAGCAGATTCTATGAAGAGACCCAGTACTTC. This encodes CASRFYEETQYF.

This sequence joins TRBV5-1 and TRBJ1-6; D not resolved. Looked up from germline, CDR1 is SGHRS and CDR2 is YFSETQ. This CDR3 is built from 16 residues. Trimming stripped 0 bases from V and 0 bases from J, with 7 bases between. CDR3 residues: CASSLGTSSYNSPLHF. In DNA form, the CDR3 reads TGCGCCAGCAGCTTGGGCACCAGCTCCTATAATTCACCCCTCCACTTT.

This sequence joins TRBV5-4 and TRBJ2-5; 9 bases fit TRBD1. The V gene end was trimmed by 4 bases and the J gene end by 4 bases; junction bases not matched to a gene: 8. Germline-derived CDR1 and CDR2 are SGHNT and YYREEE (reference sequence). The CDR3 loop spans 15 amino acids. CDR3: CASSGGQGRVETQYF. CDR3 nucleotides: TGTGCCAGCAGCGGGGGACAGGGTCGGGTAGAGACCCAGTACTTC.

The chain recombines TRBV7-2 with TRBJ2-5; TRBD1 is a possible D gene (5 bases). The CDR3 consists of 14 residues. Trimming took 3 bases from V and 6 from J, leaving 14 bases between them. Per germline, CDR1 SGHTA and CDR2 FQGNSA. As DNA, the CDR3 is TGTGCCAGCAGCTTCATAGGGTCGGACAAGACCCAGTACTTC. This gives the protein CASSFIGSDKTQYF.

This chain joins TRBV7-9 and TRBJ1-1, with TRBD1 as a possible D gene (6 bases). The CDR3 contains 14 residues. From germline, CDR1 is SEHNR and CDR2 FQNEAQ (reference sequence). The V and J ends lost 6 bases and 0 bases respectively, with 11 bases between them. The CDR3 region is CASSLGTLNTEAFF. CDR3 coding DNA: TGTGCCAGCAGTCTTGGGACACTGAACACTGAAGCTTTCTTT.

CDR3 loop: CASSQGSSIPNVLTF. CDR3 nucleotides: TGTGCCAGCAGCCAGGGGTCCTCGATACCCAACGTCCTGACTTTC. The chain recombines TRBV7-3 with TRBJ2-6; D is possibly TRBD1 (6 bases). This CDR3 comprises 15 residues. Trimming took 5 bases from V and 8 from J, leaving 16 bases between them. CDR1 SGHTA and CDR2 FQGTGA come from the germline V gene. The full variable domain, rest sourced from reference TRBV7-3 and TRBJ2-6, is GAGVSQTPSNKVTEKGKYVELRCDPISGHTALYWYRQSLGQGPEFLIYFQGTGAADDSGLPNDRFFAVRPEGSVSTLKIQRTERGDSAVYLCASSQGSSIPNVLTFGAGSRLTVL.

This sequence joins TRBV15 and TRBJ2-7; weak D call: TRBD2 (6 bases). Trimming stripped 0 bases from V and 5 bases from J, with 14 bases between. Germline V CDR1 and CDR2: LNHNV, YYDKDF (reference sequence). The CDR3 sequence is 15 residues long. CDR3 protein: CATSRDLLAPHEQYF. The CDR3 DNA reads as TGTGCCACCAGCAGAGATCTACTAGCTCCCCACGAGCAGTACTTC.

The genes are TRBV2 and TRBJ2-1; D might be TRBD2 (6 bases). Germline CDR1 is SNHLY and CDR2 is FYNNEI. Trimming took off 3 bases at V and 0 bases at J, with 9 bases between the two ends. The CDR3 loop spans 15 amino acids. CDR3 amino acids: CASSEEGSSYNEQFF. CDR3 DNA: TGTGCCAGCAGTGAGGAGGGGAGCTCCTACAATGAGCAGTTCTTC.

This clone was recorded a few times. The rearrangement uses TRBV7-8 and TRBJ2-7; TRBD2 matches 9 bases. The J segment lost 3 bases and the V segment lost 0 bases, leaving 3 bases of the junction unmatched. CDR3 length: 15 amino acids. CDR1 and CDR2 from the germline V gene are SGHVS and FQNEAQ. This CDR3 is CASSLASSGVYEQYF. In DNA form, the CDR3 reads TGTGCCAGCAGCTTAGCGTCTAGCGGGGTCTACGAGCAGTACTTC. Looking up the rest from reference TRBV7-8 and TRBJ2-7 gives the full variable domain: GAGVSQSPRYKVAKRGQDVALRCDPISGHVSLFWYQQALGQGPEFLTYFQNEAQLDKSGLPSDRFFAERPEGSVSTLKIQRTQQEDSAVYLCASSLASSGVYEQYFGPGTRLTVT.

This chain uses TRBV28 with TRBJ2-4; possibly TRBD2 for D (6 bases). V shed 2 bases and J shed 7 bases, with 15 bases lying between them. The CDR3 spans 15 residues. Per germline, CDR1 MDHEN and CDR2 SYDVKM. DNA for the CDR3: TGTGCCAGCAGTTTACCAACCGGGACTCAGAACATTCAGTACTTC. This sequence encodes CASSLPTGTQNIQYF.

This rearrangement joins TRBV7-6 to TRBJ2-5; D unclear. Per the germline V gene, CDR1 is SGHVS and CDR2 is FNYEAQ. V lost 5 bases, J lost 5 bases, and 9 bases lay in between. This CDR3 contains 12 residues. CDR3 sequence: CASSQSPETQYF. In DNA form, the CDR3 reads TGTGCCAGCAGCCAGTCTCCGGAGACCCAGTACTTC.

CDR3 sequence: CASNYWRGTGYEQYF. In nucleotides, the CDR3 is TGTGCCAGCAACTATTGGCGGGGGACGGGGTACGAGCAGTACTTC. The chain uses TRBV5-6 and TRBJ2-7; TRBD2 agrees at 7 bases. This CDR3 has 15 amino acids. After removal of 6 bases from V and 4 bases from J, the junction contained 13 bases not matched to a gene. Germline V gives CDR1 SGHDT, CDR2 YYEEEE. The entire variable domain, with the rest obtained from reference TRBV5-6 and TRBJ2-7, is as follows: DAGVTQSPTHLIKTRGQQVTLRCSPKSGHDTVSWYQQALGQGPQFIFQYYEEEERQRGNFPDRFSGHQFPNYSSELNVNALLLGDSALYLCASNYWRGTGYEQYFGPGTRLTVT.

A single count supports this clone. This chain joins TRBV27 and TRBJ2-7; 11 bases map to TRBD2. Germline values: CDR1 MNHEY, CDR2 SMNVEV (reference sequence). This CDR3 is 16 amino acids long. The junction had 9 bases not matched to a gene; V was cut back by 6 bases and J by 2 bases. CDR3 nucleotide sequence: TGTGCCAGCAGAATCCTAGCGGGGGGCAAGACCTACGAGCAGTACTTC. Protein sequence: CASRILAGGKTYEQYF.

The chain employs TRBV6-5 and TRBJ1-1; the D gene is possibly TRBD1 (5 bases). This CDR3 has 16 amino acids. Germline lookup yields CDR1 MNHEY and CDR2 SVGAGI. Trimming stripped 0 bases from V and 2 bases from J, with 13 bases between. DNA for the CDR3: TGTGCCAGCAGTTACTCTTTAGACAGCGATAACACTGAAGCTTTCTTT. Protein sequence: CASSYSLDSDNTEAFF.

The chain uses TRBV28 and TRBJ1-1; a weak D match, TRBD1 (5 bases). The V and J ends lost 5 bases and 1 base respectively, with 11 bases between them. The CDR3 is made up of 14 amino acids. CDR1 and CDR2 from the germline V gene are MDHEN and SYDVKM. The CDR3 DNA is TGTGCCAGCAGTCATGGACAACCGAACACTGAAGCTTTCTTT. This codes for CASSHGQPNTEAFF.

In DNA form, the CDR3 reads TGTGCCAGTAGTATTACAGGGGGCAGCACCGGGGAGCTGTTTTTT. It yields the protein CASSITGGSTGELFF. The chain is built from TRBV19 and TRBJ2-2, with 9 positions matching TRBD1. Germline V gene lookup returns CDR1 LNHDA and CDR2 SQIVND (reference sequence). The CDR3 spans 15 residues. V gave up 3 bases and J gave up 4 bases; unmatched junction bases: 3.

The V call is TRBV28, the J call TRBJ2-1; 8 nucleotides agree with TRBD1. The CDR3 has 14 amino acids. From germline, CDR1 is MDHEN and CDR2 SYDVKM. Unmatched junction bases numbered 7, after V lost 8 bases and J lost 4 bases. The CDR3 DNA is TGTGCCAGCCATTCAGGGGGCTTTTACAATGAGCAGTTCTTC. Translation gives CASHSGGFYNEQFF.

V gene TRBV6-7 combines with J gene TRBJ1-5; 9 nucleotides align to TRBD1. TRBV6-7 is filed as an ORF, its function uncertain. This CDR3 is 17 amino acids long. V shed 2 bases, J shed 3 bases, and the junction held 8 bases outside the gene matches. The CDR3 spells CASSYDRDREVNQPQHF. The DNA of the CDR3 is TGTGCCAGCAGTTACGATAGGGACAGGGAGGTCAATCAGCCCCAGCATTTT.

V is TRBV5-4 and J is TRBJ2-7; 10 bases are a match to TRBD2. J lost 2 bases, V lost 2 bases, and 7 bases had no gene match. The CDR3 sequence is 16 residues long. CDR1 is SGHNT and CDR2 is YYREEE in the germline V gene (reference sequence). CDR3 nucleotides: TGTGCCAGCAGCTTAGGAACTAGCGGGGACCCCTACGAGCAGTACTTC. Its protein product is CASSLGTSGDPYEQYF.

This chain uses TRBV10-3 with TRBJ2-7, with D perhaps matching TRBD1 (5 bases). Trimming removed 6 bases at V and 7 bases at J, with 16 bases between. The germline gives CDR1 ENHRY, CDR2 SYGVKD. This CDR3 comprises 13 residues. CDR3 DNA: TGTGCCATCAGCTTAGGCCGCCCAGGGGAGCAGTACTTC. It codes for CAISLGRPGEQYF.

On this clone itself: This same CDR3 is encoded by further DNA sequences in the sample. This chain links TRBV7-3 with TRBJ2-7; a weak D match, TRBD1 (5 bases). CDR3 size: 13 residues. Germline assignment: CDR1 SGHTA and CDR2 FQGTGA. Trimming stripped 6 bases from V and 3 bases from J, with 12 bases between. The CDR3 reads CASSPGQGYEQYF. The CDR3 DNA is TGTGCCAGCAGTCCAGGACAAGGCTACGAGCAGTACTTC.

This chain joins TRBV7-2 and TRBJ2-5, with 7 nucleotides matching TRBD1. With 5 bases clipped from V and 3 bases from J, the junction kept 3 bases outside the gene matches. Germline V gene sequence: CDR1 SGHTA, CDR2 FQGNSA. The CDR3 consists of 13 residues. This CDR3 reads CASSHRGEETQYF. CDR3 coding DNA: TGTGCCAGCAGCCACAGGGGTGAAGAGACCCAGTACTTC. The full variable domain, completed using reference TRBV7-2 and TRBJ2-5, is GAGVSQSPSNKVTEKGKDVELRCDPISGHTALYWYRQSLGQGLEFLIYFQGNSAPDKSGLPSDRFSAERTGGSVSTLTIQRTQQEDSAVYLCASSHRGEETQYFGPGTRLLVL.

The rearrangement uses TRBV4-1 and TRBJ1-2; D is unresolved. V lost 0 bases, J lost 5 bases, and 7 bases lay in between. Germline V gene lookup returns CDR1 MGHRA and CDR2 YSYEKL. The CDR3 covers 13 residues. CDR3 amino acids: CASSQDLLYGYTF. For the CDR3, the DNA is TGCGCCAGCAGCCAAGACCTCCTATATGGCTACACCTTC.

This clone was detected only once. The CDR3 loop reads CASSQPSAGTGNQPQHF. The CDR3 DNA reads TGCGCCAGCAGTCAACCCTCGGCCGGGACAGGGAATCAGCCCCAGCATTTT. V gene TRBV23-1 combines with J gene TRBJ1-5; 9 positions agree with TRBD1. TRBV23-1 is placed among ORFs of uncertain function. CDR3 length: 17 residues. V was clipped by 2 bases and J by 4 bases; unmatched bases: 9.